Sequencing of this T cell receptor (beta chain) was carried out in a study of human T cells and chemical hapten exposure. Germline V CDR1 and CDR2: SQVTM, ANQGSEA. V was cut by 6 bases and J by 4 bases, with 18 bases left in between. The CDR3 totals 14 residues. Time point: pre-sensitization, week 0. Documented treatment: therapeutic diphenylcyclopropenone sensitization with weekly scalp DPC. Using its own MiXCR run on the RACE reads, TCRdb lists one record per CDR3 protein. The data show approximately 180,000 distinct CDR3 sequences, almost 30% seen once. The sequence was collected from a woman between 25 and 40 years old with alopecia areata. Some clones in this sample may be carry-over from other donors' samples. The material was whole blood, obtained in connection with sensitization to the hapten diphenylcyclopropenone (DPC). The V call is TRBV29-1, the J call TRBJ1-1, with a tentative D call TRBD1 (5 bases). Here the CDR3 DNA reads TGCAGCGTGGATCGGGGGTCGGACGGCACTGAAGCTTTCTTT. It translates to CSVDRGSDGTEAFF.